Listed below are T cell receptor beta chains from one sample, sequenced in a study of response to subunit inactivated influenza vaccine. TCRdb independently ran MiXCR on the RT-PCR reads; one entry per CDR3 protein. The sample carries about 540,000 distinct CDR3 sequences, roughly 25% recorded once. The same data also went into a second study, on T cells expressing NK-cell markers.

Source: CD4+ T cells sorted from PBMCs, taken 11 to 12 days after vaccination. These receptors were taken from a man aged 45-60 years who received an inactivated influenza vaccine. Both conserved end residues are part of each CDR3. Each record gives: D gene, clone size, V gene, J gene, CDR3 DNA, CDR3 protein. The D gene is left open where the match is weak. Rows may omit the clone size; those that give it use once, few, many or a size class.

D gene: NA; clone size: NA; V gene: TRBV20-1; J gene: TRBJ2-5; CDR3 DNA: TGCAGTGCTAGAACGGCGGCGAATCAAGAGACCCAGTACTTC; CDR3 protein: CSARTAANQETQYF
D gene: NA; clone size: few; V gene: TRBV5-5; J gene: TRBJ2-1; CDR3 DNA: TGTGCCAGCAGCTTGGTCGGGATCCTGGGCAATGAGCAGTTCTTC; CDR3 protein: CASSLVGILGNEQFF
D gene: TRBD2; clone size: NA; V gene: TRBV4-1; J gene: TRBJ2-5; CDR3 DNA: TGCGCCAGCAGCCAAGCCTCCCTAGCGGGAGCAGAGACCCAGTACTTC; CDR3 protein: CASSQASLAGAETQYF
D gene: NA; clone size: NA; V gene: TRBV20-1; J gene: TRBJ2-7; CDR3 DNA: TGCAGTGCTAGAGAATCCGCGTTAGTGTACGAGCAGTACTTC; CDR3 protein: CSARESALVYEQYF
D gene: TRBD1; clone size: NA; V gene: TRBV24-1; J gene: TRBJ2-7; CDR3 DNA: TGTGCCACCAGTGATAAGACCGGGACAGGGGACGGACTGCGGCAGTACTTC; CDR3 protein: CATSDKTGTGDGLRQYF
D gene: TRBD2; clone size: few; V gene: TRBV4-1; J gene: TRBJ2-4; CDR3 DNA: TGCGCCAGCAGCCAAGATTGGGGGGGGATATCCAAAAACATTCAGTACTTC; CDR3 protein: CASSQDWGGISKNIQYF
D gene: NA; clone size: few; V gene: TRBV6-2/TRBV6-3; J gene: TRBJ1-6; CDR3 DNA: TGTGCCAGCAGTTATACCGGCGCGCGTTCACCCCTCCACTTT; CDR3 protein: CASSYTGARSPLHF
D gene: TRBD2; clone size: NA; V gene: TRBV5-6; J gene: TRBJ2-3; CDR3 DNA: TGTGCCAGCAGCTCTACGGGTGCTAGCGGGAAGCAGTATTTT; CDR3 protein: CASSSTGASGKQYF
D gene: NA; clone size: NA; V gene: TRBV7-9; J gene: TRBJ2-5; CDR3 DNA: TGTGCCAGCAGCTTAGGCCAGGCAGCTTGGGACCAAGAGACCCAGTACTTC; CDR3 protein: CASSLGQAAWDQETQYF
D gene: NA; clone size: many; V gene: TRBV29-1; J gene: TRBJ2-1; CDR3 DNA: TGCAGCGCCCACCGTCCCACAATATACAATGAGCAGTTCTTC; CDR3 protein: CSAHRPTIYNEQFF
D gene: TRBD2; clone size: NA; V gene: TRBV6-1; J gene: TRBJ2-2; CDR3 DNA: TGTGCCAGCAAATTTGCGGGGGACACCGGGGAGCTGTTTTTT; CDR3 protein: CASKFAGDTGELFF
D gene: NA; clone size: NA; V gene: TRBV30; J gene: TRBJ1-6; CDR3 DNA: TGTGCCTGGAGTGCACCTACGAGGTCACCCCTCCACTTT; CDR3 protein: CAWSAPTRSPLHF
D gene: NA; clone size: few; V gene: TRBV4-2; J gene: TRBJ2-2; CDR3 DNA: TGTGCCAGCAGCCAAGTAGGGAACACCGGGGAGCTGTTTTTT; CDR3 protein: CASSQVGNTGELFF
D gene: NA; clone size: few; V gene: TRBV24-1; J gene: TRBJ2-2; CDR3 DNA: TGTGCCACCAGTGTTGGAACCACCACCGGGGAGCTGTTTTTT; CDR3 protein: CATSVGTTTGELFF
D gene: NA; clone size: NA; V gene: TRBV12-3/TRBV12-4; J gene: TRBJ2-1; CDR3 DNA: TGTGCCAGCAGATTCCGGACACCTGAGCAGTTCTTC; CDR3 protein: CASRFRTPEQFF
D gene: NA; clone size: NA; V gene: TRBV20-1; J gene: TRBJ2-3; CDR3 DNA: TGCAGTGCTAGAGTAGGGGCCGCCGCGAATACGCAGTATTTT; CDR3 protein: CSARVGAAANTQYF
D gene: TRBD1; clone size: NA; V gene: TRBV28; J gene: TRBJ2-5; CDR3 DNA: TGTGCCAGCGGCCAGGACAGGGGGGTACAAGAGACCCAGTACTTC; CDR3 protein: CASGQDRGVQETQYF
D gene: NA; clone size: few; V gene: TRBV20-1; J gene: TRBJ2-2; CDR3 DNA: TGCAGTGCTAGTCAAAACACCGGGGAGCTGTTTTTT; CDR3 protein: CSASQNTGELFF
D gene: NA; clone size: few; V gene: TRBV6-1; J gene: TRBJ2-2; CDR3 DNA: TGTGCCAGCAGTGGAACACACACGAGGCGGGAGCTGTTTTTT; CDR3 protein: CASSGTHTRRELFF
D gene: TRBD1; clone size: NA; V gene: TRBV5-1; J gene: TRBJ1-6; CDR3 DNA: TGCGCCAGCAGCTACGGACAGGGGGCGGGTTCACCCCTCCACTTT; CDR3 protein: CASSYGQGAGSPLHF
D gene: NA; clone size: NA; V gene: TRBV12-3/TRBV12-4; J gene: TRBJ1-3; CDR3 DNA: TGTGCCAGCACCTTGGGAGGGGGACTTATAAACACCATATATTTT; CDR3 protein: CASTLGGGLINTIYF
D gene: TRBD2; clone size: NA; V gene: TRBV12-3/TRBV12-4; J gene: TRBJ2-1; CDR3 DNA: TGTGCCAGCAGTTTGGGGACTAGTCGCTTCAATGAGCAGTTCTTC; CDR3 protein: CASSLGTSRFNEQFF
D gene: TRBD1; clone size: many; V gene: TRBV24-1; J gene: TRBJ2-1; CDR3 DNA: TGTGCCACCAGTGATGGGGACAGGAACAATGAGCAGTTCTTC; CDR3 protein: CATSDGDRNNEQFF
D gene: TRBD2; clone size: many; V gene: TRBV10-3; J gene: TRBJ2-2; CDR3 DNA: TGTGCCATCAGGGAAAGAGCGGGGGAATACACCGGGGAGCTGTTTTTT; CDR3 protein: CAIRERAGEYTGELFF
D gene: TRBD1; clone size: few; V gene: TRBV7-2; J gene: TRBJ1-2; CDR3 DNA: TGTGCCAGCAGCTCCCGGACAGGGACAAATGGCTACACCTTC; CDR3 protein: CASSSRTGTNGYTF
D gene: NA; clone size: NA; V gene: TRBV18; J gene: TRBJ2-3; CDR3 DNA: TGTGCCAGCTCACCACCATTTATGGATACGCAGTATTTT; CDR3 protein: CASSPPFMDTQYF
D gene: TRBD2; clone size: few; V gene: TRBV5-1; J gene: TRBJ2-3; CDR3 DNA: TGCGCCAGCAGCTTTAGACTAGCGGTGGATACGCAGTATTTT; CDR3 protein: CASSFRLAVDTQYF
D gene: NA; clone size: NA; V gene: TRBV21-1; J gene: TRBJ2-2; CDR3 DNA: TGTGGTGCCGGGGAGCTGTTTTTT; CDR3 protein: CGAGELFF
D gene: NA; clone size: NA; V gene: TRBV27; J gene: TRBJ2-7; CDR3 DNA: TGTGCCAGCAGTCTGTGGACTGACACCTACGAGCAGTACTTC; CDR3 protein: CASSLWTDTYEQYF
D gene: NA; clone size: NA; V gene: TRBV10-3; J gene: TRBJ2-3; CDR3 DNA: TGTGCCATCAGTGGGGCAGCAGCTTCCGTAAGGACAGATACGCAGTATTTT; CDR3 protein: CAISGAAASVRTDTQYF
D gene: TRBD1; clone size: few; V gene: TRBV7-2; J gene: TRBJ1-5; CDR3 DNA: TGTGCCAGCAGTTCACAGGGGGGTCAGCCCCAGCATTTT; CDR3 protein: CASSSQGGQPQHF
D gene: TRBD1; clone size: NA; V gene: TRBV6-1; J gene: TRBJ2-7; CDR3 DNA: TGTGCCAGCAGTGATGGGACAGGGCACTCCTACGAGCAGTACTTC; CDR3 protein: CASSDGTGHSYEQYF
D gene: TRBD1; clone size: few; V gene: TRBV6-2/TRBV6-3; J gene: TRBJ1-4; CDR3 DNA: TGTGCCAGCAGTTACCGGGACAGGAGCAAAGAAAAACTGTTTTTT; CDR3 protein: CASSYRDRSKEKLFF
D gene: NA; clone size: few; V gene: TRBV24-1; J gene: TRBJ1-2; CDR3 DNA: TGTGCCACCAGTGGTACAGGGTATGGCTACACCTTC; CDR3 protein: CATSGTGYGYTF
D gene: TRBD2; clone size: NA; V gene: TRBV5-1; J gene: TRBJ2-2; CDR3 DNA: TGCGCCAGCAGCTTGGATCTTAGCGGGAGTTTGAGCGGGGAGCTGTTTTTT; CDR3 protein: CASSLDLSGSLSGELFF
D gene: TRBD2; clone size: NA; V gene: TRBV2; J gene: TRBJ2-3; CDR3 DNA: TGTGCCAGCGGACTAGCGGGGGCCGTCGGGGATACGCAGTATTTT; CDR3 protein: CASGLAGAVGDTQYF
D gene: NA; clone size: many; V gene: TRBV12-3/TRBV12-4; J gene: TRBJ2-1; CDR3 DNA: TGTGCCAGCAGGTCTACTAGTTACAATGAGCAGTTCTTC; CDR3 protein: CASRSTSYNEQFF
D gene: NA; clone size: few; V gene: TRBV6-1; J gene: TRBJ1-3; CDR3 DNA: TGTGCCAGCAGTCCCGAAGCCGTATTGTCTGGAAACACCATATATTTT; CDR3 protein: CASSPEAVLSGNTIYF
D gene: TRBD2; clone size: NA; V gene: TRBV6-5; J gene: TRBJ2-1; CDR3 DNA: TGTGCCAGCAGTTACTCGTTAGCGGGAGGTTACAATGAGCAGTTCTTC; CDR3 protein: CASSYSLAGGYNEQFF
D gene: NA; clone size: many; V gene: TRBV4-3; J gene: TRBJ1-2; CDR3 DNA: TGCGCCAGCAGCAACCCCGGGGGATATGGCTACACCTTC; CDR3 protein: CASSNPGGYGYTF
D gene: NA; clone size: many; V gene: TRBV7-9; J gene: TRBJ2-3; CDR3 DNA: TGTGCCAGCAGCTCCCGGTTCACAGATACGCAGTATTTT; CDR3 protein: CASSSRFTDTQYF
D gene: TRBD2; clone size: NA; V gene: TRBV4-2; J gene: TRBJ2-1; CDR3 DNA: TGTGCCAGCAGCCAGGACCTTAGCGGGGGGGCTTACAATGAGCAGTTCTTC; CDR3 protein: CASSQDLSGGAYNEQFF